Following are 25 T cell receptor beta chains from one sample sequenced in a study of cytomegalovirus exposure and HLA in healthy donors. Vbeta (60) and Jbeta (13) primers were used in the PCR. Repertoires were generated with immunoSEQ multiplex PCR, while TCRdb's copy carries only in-frame clones and drops some. The table has 100,000 or so clones, roughly 70% seen once; the top ten hold under 3%. The sample consisted of PBMCs. All receptors come from a middle-aged man in good health and CMV-seronegative.

A word on this clone: Different DNA sequences within this sample yield the same CDR3. V gene TRBV19 combines with J gene TRBJ1-1, with D maybe TRBD1 (5 bases). The CDR3 contains 13 residues. Germline V gene data show CDR1 as LNHDA and CDR2 as SQIVND (reference sequence). The V end lost 3 bases, the J end lost 1 base, and 6 bases lay between the germline ends. The CDR3 reads CASSIRGNTEAFF. The CDR3 DNA reads TGTGCCAGTAGTATTAGGGGGAACACTGAAGCTTTCTTT.

The chain links TRBV29-1 to TRBJ2-6, with D possibly TRBD1 on 6 matching bases. The CDR3 has 13 amino acids. The ends were cut back, 6 bases at V and 2 bases at J, with 8 bases in the middle. Germline V gene lookup returns CDR1 SQVTM and CDR2 ANQGSEA. CDR3 DNA sequence: TGCAGCGTAGGGGGAACTGGGGCCAACGTCCTGACTTTC. Amino acid sequence: CSVGGTGANVLTF.

The J gene is TRBJ1-4, the V gene TRBV18; D ambiguous. Germline assignment: CDR1 KGHSH and CDR2 LQKENI. V dropped 2 bases and J dropped 3 bases, with 10 bases sitting between them. CDR3 size: 15 residues. CDR3 residues: CASSPGEVSNEKLFF. As DNA, the CDR3 is TGTGCCAGCTCACCAGGAGAGGTATCTAATGAAAAACTGTTTTTT.

The chain has TRBV27 and TRBJ2-7, with D possibly being TRBD1 (6 bases). The CDR3 contains 12 residues. Germline loops: CDR1 MNHEY, CDR2 SMNVEV (reference sequence). Trimming left V 3 bases short and J 5 bases short, with 8 bases between. The CDR3 region is CASSFRGNEQYF. CDR3 coding DNA: TGTGCCAGCAGTTTCAGGGGCAACGAGCAGTACTTC.

This clone was seen a handful of times. The chain has TRBV7-2 and TRBJ2-7; 7 bases line up with TRBD2. Losses at the gene ends were 4 bases for V and 4 bases for J; bases not matched to a gene: 10. Germline V gene sequence: CDR1 SGHTA, CDR2 FQGNSA. This CDR3 contains 15 residues. CDR3 bases: TGTGCCAGCAGCTCCTTCACCGGGACTACATACGAGCAGTACTTC. It translates to CASSSFTGTTYEQYF.

This clone was found a few times. J is TRBJ1-1 and V is TRBV11-2, with 8 bases identical to TRBD1. This CDR3 region has 14 residues. Per the germline V gene, CDR1 is SGHAT and CDR2 is FQNNGV. Trimming at V came to 5 bases and at J to 7 bases, leaving 9 bases not matched to a gene. CDR3 loop: CASSLLQGAVEAFF. The CDR3 region has the DNA TGTGCCAGCAGCCTTCTGCAGGGGGCTGTTGAAGCTTTCTTT. The full variable domain, with the rest looked up from reference TRBV11-2 and TRBJ1-1, is EAGVAQSPRYKIIEKRQSVAFWCNPISGHATLYWYQQILGQGPKLLIQFQNNGVVDDSQLPKDRFSAERLKGVDSTLKIQPAKLEDSAVYLCASSLLQGAVEAFFGQGTRLTVV.

The chain employs TRBV4-1 and TRBJ2-3; 11 bases line up with TRBD2. Per germline, CDR1 MGHRA and CDR2 YSYEKL. This CDR3 is 19 amino acids long. J lost 1 base, V lost 1 base, and 10 bases had no gene match. CDR3 residues: CASSQVIAGGPFGTDTQYF. Written as DNA, the CDR3 is TGCGCCAGCAGCCAAGTGATAGCGGGAGGGCCGTTCGGCACAGATACGCAGTATTTT.

V usage is TRBV28 and J usage is TRBJ1-2; tentatively, D is TRBD1 (5 bases). Trimming removed 10 bases at V and 8 bases at J, with 17 bases between. CDR3 length: 12 residues. Germline CDR1 is MDHEN and CDR2 is SYDVKM. This CDR3 reads CATSMQGRGYTF. CDR3 sequence (DNA): TGTGCCACCTCGATGCAGGGCAGGGGCTACACCTTC.

The chain recombines TRBV14 with TRBJ2-5; 7 bases line up with TRBD2. V dropped 1 base and J dropped 5; count of bases not matched to a gene: 13. CDR1 SGHDN and CDR2 FVKESK come from the germline V gene. The CDR3 is 17 residues long. CDR3 coding DNA: TGTGCCAGCAGCCAAGTATTTGGACTAGGGAGAGGGGAGACCCAGTACTTC. It is translated as CASSQVFGLGRGETQYF.

This clone was counted a single time. In nucleotides, the CDR3 is TGTGCCAGCAGCCCCCGGGCTAGCGGGGGGGTCTCCTACAATGAGCAGTTCTTC. This gives the protein CASSPRASGGVSYNEQFF. The chain links TRBV11-2 to TRBJ2-1; 12 nucleotides align to TRBD2. J was trimmed by 0 bases and V by 5 bases; bases with no gene match: 8. This CDR3 is 18 amino acids long. CDR1 is SGHAT and CDR2 is FQNNGV in the germline V gene.

This clone occurred once. J is TRBJ2-3 and V is TRBV4-2, with TRBD2 matching 8 bases. Germline V gene sequence: CDR1 LGHNA, CDR2 YNFKEQ. CDR3 length: 16 amino acids. Trimming removed 0 bases from V and 5 bases from J; junction bases left unmatched: 7. In nucleotides, the CDR3 is TGTGCCAGCAGCCAAGAACGGGGCGGGGGGAAAGATACGCAGTATTTT. It is translated as CASSQERGGGKDTQYF.

V is TRBV21-1 and J is TRBJ2-1; TRBD2, the table's D call, was not compared with the DNA. TRBV21-1 is deemed a pseudogene. The CDR3 runs to 18 residues. DNA for the CDR3: TGTGCCAGCAGCAAAGAAATAGGAGACCAACGGTCCTACAATGAGCAGTTCTTC. Its translation is CASSKEIGDQRSYNEQFF.

This clone was counted a few times. The rearrangement uses TRBV7-3 and TRBJ2-1; TRBD2 agrees at 8 bases. Trimming removed 5 bases from V and 2 bases from J; junction bases left unmatched: 5. Germline V gene lookup returns CDR1 SGHTA and CDR2 FQGTGA. The CDR3 is made up of 15 amino acids. CDR3 sequence (DNA): TGTGCCAGCAGCCGGCGGGGGGAGGCCTACAATGAGCAGTTCTTC. Protein sequence: CASSRRGEAYNEQFF.

V and J are TRBV19 and TRBJ2-7; 8 nucleotides align to TRBD2. Per the germline V gene, CDR1 is LNHDA and CDR2 is SQIVND (reference sequence). V lost 10 bases to trimming and J lost 2 bases; unmatched junction nucleotides: 16. The length of the CDR3 is 16 residues. The CDR3 is CATPLGESGGTYEQYF. The CDR3 bases are TGTGCCACCCCATTGGGTGAGTCGGGGGGGACCTACGAGCAGTACTTC.

This chain uses TRBV14 with TRBJ1-1; D is perhaps TRBD1 (5 bases). Germline V gene lookup returns CDR1 SGHDN and CDR2 FVKESK. Trimming took 0 bases from V and 1 from J, leaving 12 bases between them. This CDR3 has 16 amino acids. This CDR3 reads CASSQEGGRENTEAFF. The CDR3 region has the DNA TGTGCCAGCAGCCAAGAAGGTGGCAGGGAGAACACTGAAGCTTTCTTT.

This chain joins TRBV6-1 and TRBJ1-1; 7 bases line up with TRBD1. There are 13 residues in the CDR3. CDR1 and CDR2 from the germline V gene are MNHNS and SASEGT. The V and J ends lost 6 bases and 2 bases, in that order; junction bases with no gene match: 3. This CDR3 reads CASRNRGNTEAFF. CDR3 nucleotides: TGTGCCAGCAGGAACAGGGGCAACACTGAAGCTTTCTTT.

The rearrangement joins TRBV9 to TRBJ2-2; 14 bases are a match to TRBD2. V was pared by 4 bases and J by 4 bases, with 6 bases of the junction left unmatched. The CDR3 has 17 amino acids. The V gene's germline CDR1 is SGDLS and CDR2 YYNGEE. The DNA of the CDR3 is TGTGCCAGCAGCCTCGGACTAGCGGGAGGTGGCACCGGGGAGCTGTTTTTT. Translated: CASSLGLAGGGTGELFF.

The chain has TRBV6-1 and TRBJ1-1; 7 bases agree with TRBD1. V was clipped by 6 bases and J by 5 bases; unmatched bases: 12. Germline V gene lookup returns CDR1 MNHNS and CDR2 SASEGT. CDR3 length equals 15 residues. The CDR3 nucleotides read TGTGCCAGCAGCAAAGAGACAGGGAAGGGGACTGAAGCTTTCTTT. This translates into CASSKETGKGTEAFF.

J is TRBJ2-2 and V is TRBV7-2; D is unresolved. CDR3 size: 14 residues. From germline, CDR1 is SGHTA and CDR2 FQGNSA. V lost 2 bases and J lost 2, with 6 bases in between. The CDR3 protein is CASSLHSNTGELFF. The CDR3 DNA sequence: TGTGCCAGCAGCTTACACAGTAACACCGGGGAGCTGTTTTTT.

The V and J genes are TRBV7-9 and TRBJ2-7; D is uncertain. The CDR3 has 13 residues. V lost 8 bases and J 6 bases, leaving 17 bases between the germline ends. The germline CDR1 and CDR2 sequences are SEHNR and FQNEAQ (reference sequence). The CDR3 region is CASQNPPRSEQYF. CDR3 nucleotides: TGTGCCAGCCAAAACCCGCCCCGCAGCGAGCAGTACTTC.

The rearrangement links TRBV19 to TRBJ1-5; TRBD1 might be the D (5 bases). Germline lookup yields CDR1 LNHDA and CDR2 SQIVND (reference sequence). CDR3 length: 15 residues. Trimming pared 2 bases from V and 3 bases from J, leaving 11 bases between. This CDR3 is CASSITGPNNQPQHF. For the CDR3, the DNA is TGTGCCAGTAGTATAACAGGACCCAACAATCAGCCCCAGCATTTT.

The rearrangement joins TRBV9 to TRBJ2-3; D is undetermined. This CDR3 has 14 amino acids. V dropped 3 bases and J dropped 11 bases, with 19 bases sitting between them. The V gene's germline CDR1 is SGDLS and CDR2 YYNGEE. The CDR3 loop reads CASSADGLRPLQYF. Here the CDR3 DNA reads TGTGCCAGCAGCGCCGATGGGCTAAGGCCCCTGCAGTATTTT.

The gene calls are TRBV19 and TRBJ1-6, with a tentative D call TRBD1 (5 bases). The CDR3 extends over 18 amino acids. The V gene lost 4 bases and the J gene lost 7 bases, with 23 bases spanning the gap. Germline V gives CDR1 LNHDA, CDR2 SQIVND (reference sequence). The CDR3 region is CASSRTAPGGVNNSPLHF. CDR3 DNA sequence: TGTGCCAGTAGTAGGACGGCCCCCGGAGGGGTTAACAATTCACCCCTCCACTTT.

V is TRBV6-5 and J is TRBJ1-1; 10 positions match TRBD1. Trimming at V came to 5 bases and at J to 5 bases, leaving 5 bases not matched to a gene. This CDR3 is 14 amino acids long. Germline lookup yields CDR1 MNHEY and CDR2 SVGAGI. The CDR3 DNA reads as TGTGCCAGCAGTCCGGGACAGGGGACGACTGAAGCTTTCTTT. Amino acid sequence: CASSPGQGTTEAFF.

The chain recombines TRBV11-2 with TRBJ1-6; D not certain. The germline V gene has CDR1 SGHAT and CDR2 FQNNGV. The CDR3 is 15 amino acids. V was cut by 1 base and J by 5 bases, with 9 bases left in between. The CDR3: CASSLVGRNNSPLHF. CDR3 in DNA: TGTGCCAGCAGCTTAGTCGGCAGGAATAATTCACCCCTCCACTTT.